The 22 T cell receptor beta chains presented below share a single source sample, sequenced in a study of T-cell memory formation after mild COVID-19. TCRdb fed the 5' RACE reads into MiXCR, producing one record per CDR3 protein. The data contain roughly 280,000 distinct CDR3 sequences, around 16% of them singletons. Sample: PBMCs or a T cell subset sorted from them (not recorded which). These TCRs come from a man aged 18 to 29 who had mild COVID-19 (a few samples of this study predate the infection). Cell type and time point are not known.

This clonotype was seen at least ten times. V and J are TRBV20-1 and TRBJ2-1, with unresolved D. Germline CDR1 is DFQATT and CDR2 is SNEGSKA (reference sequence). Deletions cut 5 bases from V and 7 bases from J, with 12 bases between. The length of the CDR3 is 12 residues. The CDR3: CSAPRSDNEQFF. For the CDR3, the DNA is TGCAGTGCTCCTAGGTCGGATAATGAGCAGTTCTTC.

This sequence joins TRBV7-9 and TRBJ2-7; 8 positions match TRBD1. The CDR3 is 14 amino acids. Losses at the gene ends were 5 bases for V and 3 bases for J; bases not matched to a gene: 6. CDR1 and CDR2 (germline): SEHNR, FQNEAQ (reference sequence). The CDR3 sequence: CASSATGTGYEQYF. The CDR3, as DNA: TGTGCCAGCAGCGCAACCGGGACAGGCTACGAGCAGTACTTC.

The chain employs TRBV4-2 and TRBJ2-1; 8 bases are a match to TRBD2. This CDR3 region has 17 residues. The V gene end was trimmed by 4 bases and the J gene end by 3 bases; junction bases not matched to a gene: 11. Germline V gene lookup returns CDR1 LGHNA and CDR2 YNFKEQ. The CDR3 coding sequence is TGTGCCAGCAGCCCCCTTAAGAGCGGGGGATACTACAATGAGCAGTTCTTC. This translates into CASSPLKSGGYYNEQFF.

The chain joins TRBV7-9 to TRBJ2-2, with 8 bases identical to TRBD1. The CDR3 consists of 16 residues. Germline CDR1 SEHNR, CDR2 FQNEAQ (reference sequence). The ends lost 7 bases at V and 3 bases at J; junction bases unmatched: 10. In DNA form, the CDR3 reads TGTGCCAGCATCATACCGGGACAGGAGGACACCGGGGAGCTGTTTTTT. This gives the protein CASIIPGQEDTGELFF.

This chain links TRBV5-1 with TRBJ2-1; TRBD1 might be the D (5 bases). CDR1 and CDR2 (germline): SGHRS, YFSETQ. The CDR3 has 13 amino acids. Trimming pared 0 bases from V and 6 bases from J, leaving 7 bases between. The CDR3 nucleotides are TGCGCCAGCAGCTTGGCAGGGCCCAATGAGCAGTTCTTC. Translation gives CASSLAGPNEQFF.

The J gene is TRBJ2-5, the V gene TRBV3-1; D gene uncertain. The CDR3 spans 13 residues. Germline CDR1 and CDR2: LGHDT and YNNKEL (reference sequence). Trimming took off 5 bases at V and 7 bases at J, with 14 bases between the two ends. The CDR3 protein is CASSYPPIGTQYF. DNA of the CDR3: TGTGCCAGCAGCTACCCCCCTATTGGGACCCAGTACTTC.

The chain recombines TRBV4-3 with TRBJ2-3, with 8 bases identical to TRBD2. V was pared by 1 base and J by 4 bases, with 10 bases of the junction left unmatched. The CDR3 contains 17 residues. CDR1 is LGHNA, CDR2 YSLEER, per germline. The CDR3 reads CASSQGPASGYADTQYF. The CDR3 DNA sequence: TGCGCCAGCAGCCAAGGGCCGGCTAGCGGGTACGCAGATACGCAGTATTTT.

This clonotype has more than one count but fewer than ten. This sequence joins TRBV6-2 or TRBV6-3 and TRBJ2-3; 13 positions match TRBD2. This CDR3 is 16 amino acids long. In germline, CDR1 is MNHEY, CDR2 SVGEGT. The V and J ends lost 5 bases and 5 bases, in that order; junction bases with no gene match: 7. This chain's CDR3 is CASSRPGLAGKDTQYF. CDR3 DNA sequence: TGTGCCAGCAGTCGCCCGGGACTAGCGGGAAAAGATACGCAGTATTTT.

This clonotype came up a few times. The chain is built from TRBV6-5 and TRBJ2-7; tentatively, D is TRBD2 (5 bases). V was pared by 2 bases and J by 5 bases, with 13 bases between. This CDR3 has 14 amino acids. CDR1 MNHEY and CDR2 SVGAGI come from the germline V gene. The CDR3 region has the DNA TGTGCCAGCAGTTACCCCGGGATCCCTGACGAGCAGTACTTC. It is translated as CASSYPGIPDEQYF.

CDR3 DNA sequence: TGCAGTGCCCAAAGCGAGCTTTTTGACACTGAAGCTTTCTTT. The encoded protein is CSAQSELFDTEAFF. The V call is TRBV20-1, the J call TRBJ1-1; D is ambiguous. From germline, CDR1 is DFQATT and CDR2 SNEGSKA (reference sequence). V lost 6 bases and J 3 bases, leaving 17 bases between the germline ends. This CDR3 is 14 amino acids long.

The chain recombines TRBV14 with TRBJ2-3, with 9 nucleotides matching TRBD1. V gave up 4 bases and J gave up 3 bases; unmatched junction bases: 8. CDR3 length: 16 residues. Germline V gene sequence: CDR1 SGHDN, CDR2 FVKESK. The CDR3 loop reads CASSPSTGGITDTQYF. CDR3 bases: TGTGCCAGCAGCCCAAGCACAGGGGGCATAACAGATACGCAGTATTTT.

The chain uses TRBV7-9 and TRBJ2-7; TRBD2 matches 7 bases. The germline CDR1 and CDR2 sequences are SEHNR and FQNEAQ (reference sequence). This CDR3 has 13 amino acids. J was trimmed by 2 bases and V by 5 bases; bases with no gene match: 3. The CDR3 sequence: CASSPRGAYEQYV. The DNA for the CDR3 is TGTGCCAGCAGCCCCCGGGGGGCCTACGAGCAGTACGTC.

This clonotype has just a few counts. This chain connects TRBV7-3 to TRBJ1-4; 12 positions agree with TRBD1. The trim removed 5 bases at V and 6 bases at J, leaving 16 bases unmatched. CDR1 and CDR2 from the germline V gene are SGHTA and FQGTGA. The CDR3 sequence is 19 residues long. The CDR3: CASSGSGTGGFKSYEKLFF. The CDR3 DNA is TGTGCCAGCAGCGGATCCGGGACAGGGGGCTTCAAGTCTTATGAAAAACTGTTTTTT.

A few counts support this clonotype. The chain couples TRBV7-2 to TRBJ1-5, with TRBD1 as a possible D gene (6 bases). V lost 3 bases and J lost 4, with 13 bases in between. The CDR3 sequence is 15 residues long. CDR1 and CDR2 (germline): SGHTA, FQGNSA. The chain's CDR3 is CASSFAGGFNQPQHF. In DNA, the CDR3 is TGTGCCAGCAGCTTCGCGGGGGGCTTTAATCAGCCCCAGCATTTT.

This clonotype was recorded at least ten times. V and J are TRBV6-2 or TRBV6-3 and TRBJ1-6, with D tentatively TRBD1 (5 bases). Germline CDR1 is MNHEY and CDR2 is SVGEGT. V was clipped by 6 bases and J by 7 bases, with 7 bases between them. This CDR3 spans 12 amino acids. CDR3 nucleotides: TGTGCCAGCAGCGAGGGGAATTCACCCCTCCACTTT. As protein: CASSEGNSPLHF.

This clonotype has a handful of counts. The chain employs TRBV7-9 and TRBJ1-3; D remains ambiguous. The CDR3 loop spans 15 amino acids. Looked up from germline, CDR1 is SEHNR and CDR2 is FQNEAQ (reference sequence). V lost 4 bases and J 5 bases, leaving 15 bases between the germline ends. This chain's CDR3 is CASSSPVAFRNTIYF. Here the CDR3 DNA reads TGTGCCAGCAGCTCTCCGGTCGCGTTCAGAAACACCATATATTTT.

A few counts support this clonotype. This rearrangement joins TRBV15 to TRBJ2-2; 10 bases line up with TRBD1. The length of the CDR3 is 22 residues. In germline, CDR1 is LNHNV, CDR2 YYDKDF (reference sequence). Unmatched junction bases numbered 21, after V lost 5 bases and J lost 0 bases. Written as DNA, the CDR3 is TGTGCCACCAGCGAACCCAATTATCCGGGACAGGGGCCACTCGCGAACACCGGGGAGCTGTTTTTT. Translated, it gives CATSEPNYPGQGPLANTGELFF.

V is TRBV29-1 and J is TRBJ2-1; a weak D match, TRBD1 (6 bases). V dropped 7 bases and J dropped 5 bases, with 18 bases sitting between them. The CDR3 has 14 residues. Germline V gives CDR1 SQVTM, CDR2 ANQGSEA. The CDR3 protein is CSAQGPPEHNEQFF. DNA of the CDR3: TGCAGCGCCCAGGGGCCACCTGAACACAATGAGCAGTTCTTC.

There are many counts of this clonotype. CDR3 region: CASSYSSSGGLSQETQYF. In DNA, the CDR3 is TGTGCCAGCAGTTACTCGTCTAGCGGGGGGCTCTCTCAAGAGACCCAGTACTTC. The genes are TRBV6-5 and TRBJ2-5, with 11 nucleotides matching TRBD2. The CDR3 is made up of 18 amino acids. V was clipped by 0 bases and J by 2 bases; unmatched bases: 8. Germline assignment: CDR1 MNHEY and CDR2 SVGAGI.

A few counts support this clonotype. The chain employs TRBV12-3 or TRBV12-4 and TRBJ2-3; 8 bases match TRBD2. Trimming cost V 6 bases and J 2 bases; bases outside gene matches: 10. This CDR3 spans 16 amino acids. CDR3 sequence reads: CASRRGSAGATDTQYF. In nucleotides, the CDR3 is TGTGCCAGCAGGCGGGGCTCAGCGGGGGCCACAGATACGCAGTATTTT.

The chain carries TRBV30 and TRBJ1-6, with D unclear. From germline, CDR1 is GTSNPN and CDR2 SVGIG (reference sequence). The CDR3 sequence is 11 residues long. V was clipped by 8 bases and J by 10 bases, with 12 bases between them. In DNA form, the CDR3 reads TGTGCCGCACGAAGGGTGTCACCCCTCCACTTT. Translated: CAARRVSPLHF.

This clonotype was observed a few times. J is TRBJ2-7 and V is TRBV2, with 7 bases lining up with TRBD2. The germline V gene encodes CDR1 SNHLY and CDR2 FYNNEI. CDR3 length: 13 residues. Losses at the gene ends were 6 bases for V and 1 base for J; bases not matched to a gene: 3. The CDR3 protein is CASRASGSYEQYV. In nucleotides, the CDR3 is TGTGCCAGCAGGGCTAGCGGTTCCTACGAGCAGTACGTC.